This TCR beta chain stems from a study of cytomegalovirus exposure and HLA in healthy donors. Study results and caveats: A later analysis reportedly found that, within productive TCRs, an Asian-associated ancestry cluster had fewer N-insertions than the mean observed across the roughly 630 donors.

Primers included in the PCR were 60 Vbeta and 13 Jbeta primers. Clones were read by immunoSEQ multiplex PCR, and TCRdb kept only the in-frame ones, dropping some. The sample lists under 200,000 clones; around nine tenths were seen once. Unmatched junction bases numbered 13, after V lost 11 bases and J lost 2 bases. The CDR3 extends over 17 amino acids. Looked up from germline, CDR1 is MRHNA and CDR2 is SNTAGT. A remark on this clone: Its antigen remains unidentified.

V usage is TRBV6-4 and J usage is TRBJ2-3; 13 bases align to TRBD2. This sequence originates from a woman younger than 35 in good health and CMV-seronegative. Input material: PBMCs. In nucleotides, the CDR3 is TGTGCCGGTCGCTGGACTAGCGGGAGTAATTTCACAGATACGCAGTATTTT. Amino acid sequence: CAGRWTSGSNFTDTQYF.